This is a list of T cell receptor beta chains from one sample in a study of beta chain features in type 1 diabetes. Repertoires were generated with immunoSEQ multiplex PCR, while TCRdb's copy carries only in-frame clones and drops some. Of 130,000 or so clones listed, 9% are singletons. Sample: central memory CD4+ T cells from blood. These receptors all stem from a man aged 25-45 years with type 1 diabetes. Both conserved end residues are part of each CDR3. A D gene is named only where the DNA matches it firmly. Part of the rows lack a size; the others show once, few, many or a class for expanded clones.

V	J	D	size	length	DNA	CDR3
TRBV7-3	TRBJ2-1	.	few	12	TGTGCCAGCAGCTTACGTCCCCATGAGCAGTTCTTC	CASSLRPHEQFF
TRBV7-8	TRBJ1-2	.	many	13	TGTGCCAGCAGCTTACGAGGGGGTACAGGCTACACCTTC	CASSLRGGTGYTF
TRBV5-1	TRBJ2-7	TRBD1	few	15	TGCGCCAGCAGTTCTAGGACAGGGGACTCCTACGAGCAGTACTTC	CASSSRTGDSYEQYF
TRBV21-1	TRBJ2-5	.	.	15	TGTGCCAGCGGAGGACCGAACCGGTACCAAGAGACCCAGTACTTC	CASGGPNRYQETQYF
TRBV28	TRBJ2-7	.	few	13	TGTGCCAGCAGCCCAGGGTCCGGGACACAGCAGTACTTC	CASSPGSGTQQYF
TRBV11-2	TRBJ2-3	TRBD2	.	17	TGTGCCAGCAGCTTGTTAGCGGGGGGCGGGACCGGGGATACGCAGTATTTT	CASSLLAGGGTGDTQYF
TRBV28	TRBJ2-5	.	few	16	TGTGCCAGCAGTTCCCACCGGACGGGGAGTGCTCAGACCCAGTACTTC	CASSSHRTGSAQTQYF
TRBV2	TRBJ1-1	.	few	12	TGTGCCAGCAGTTCGGGGAACACTGAAGCTTTCTTT	CASSSGNTEAFF
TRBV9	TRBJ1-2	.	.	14	TGTGCCAGCAGCGCGTACAGGGACGGAAATGGCTACACCTTC	CASSAYRDGNGYTF
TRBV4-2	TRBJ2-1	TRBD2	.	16	TGTGCCAGCAGCCAAGCAACCGGGACTAGCCGTTTATCGCAGTTCTTC	CASSQATGTSRLSQFF
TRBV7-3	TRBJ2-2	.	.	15	TGTGCCAGCAGCTTAGGAGGGGGGGACACCGGGGAGCTGTTTTTT	CASSLGGGDTGELFF
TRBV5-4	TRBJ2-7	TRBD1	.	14	TGTGCCAGCAGCCCTACAGGGGTCTCCTACGAGCAGTACTTC	CASSPTGVSYEQYF
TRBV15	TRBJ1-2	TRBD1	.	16	TGTGCCACAGCCCGCGACAGGGTCGTTACGCGCTATGGCTACACCTTC	CATARDRVVTRYGYTF
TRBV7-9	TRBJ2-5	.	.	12	TGTGCCAGCAGCTTAACACAAGAGACCCAGTACTTC	CASSLTQETQYF